The 19 T cell receptor beta chains reported below all come from one sample, sequenced in a study of early T cells in non-severe SARS-CoV-2 infection. Using its own MiXCR run on the 5' RACE reads, TCRdb lists one record per CDR3 protein. The sample includes some 48,000 distinct CDR3 sequences, over 3.5% of them seen just once. Sequencing was done on a sample of whole blood. The receptors shown here come from an adult who was a healthcare worker with PCR-confirmed SARS-CoV-2 infection or an uninfected control (not recorded which).

This clonotype was counted many times. The CDR3, as DNA: TGTGCCAGCAGCTTAGCCTACGAGTGGGGCCGTGGGACCCAGTACTTC. Translating it yields CASSLAYEWGRGTQYF. J is TRBJ2-5 and V is TRBV7-2; D perhaps matches TRBD1 (5 bases). The CDR3 runs 16 residues. Germline-derived CDR1 and CDR2 are SGHTA and FQGNSA. With 0 bases removed from V and 7 bases from J, the gap between germline ends came to 18 bases.

This clonotype was seen many times. The V gene is TRBV6-1, the J gene TRBJ2-3; D remains unclear. Trimming took 4 bases from V and 3 from J, leaving 11 bases between them. CDR1 is MNHNS, CDR2 SASEGT, per germline. The CDR3 contains 14 residues. CDR3 region: CASSALFGTDTQYF. The CDR3 DNA is TGTGCCAGCAGTGCACTGTTCGGAACAGATACGCAGTATTTT.

This clonotype was recorded at least ten times. The chain combines TRBV20-1 with TRBJ2-4, with 9 bases matching TRBD2. V lost 1 base and J lost 3; bases outside the gene matches: 7. CDR1 and CDR2 from the germline V gene are DFQATT and SNEGSKA (reference sequence). The CDR3 spans 16 residues. CDR3 protein: CSARVERGADKNIQYF. In DNA form, the CDR3 reads TGCAGTGCTAGAGTCGAGCGGGGGGCAGACAAAAACATTCAGTACTTC.

This clonotype was detected a few times. The rearrangement links TRBV11-2 to TRBJ2-7, with D possibly TRBD2 on 6 matching bases. The V end was cut by 8 bases, the J end by 3 bases, with 17 bases between. CDR3 length: 14 amino acids. Germline-derived CDR1 and CDR2 are SGHAT and FQNNGV. CDR3 in amino acids: CASGLGGSDYEQYF. CDR3 DNA sequence: TGTGCCAGCGGGCTAGGAGGGAGTGACTACGAGCAGTACTTC. Complete variable domain (other parts from reference TRBV11-2 and TRBJ2-7): EAGVAQSPRYKIIEKRQSVAFWCNPISGHATLYWYQQILGQGPKLLIQFQNNGVVDDSQLPKDRFSAERLKGVDSTLKIQPAKLEDSAVYLCASGLGGSDYEQYFGPGTRLTVT.

The chain has TRBV10-2 and TRBJ1-5, with D possibly TRBD1 on 6 matching bases. This CDR3 has 13 residues. V lost 7 bases to trimming and J lost 2 bases, with 9 bases between them. Germline V gives CDR1 WSHSY, CDR2 SAAADI. This chain's CDR3 is CASTNRGNQPQHF. CDR3 bases: TGCGCCAGCACTAACAGGGGCAATCAGCCCCAGCATTTT.

The sample holds many counts of this clonotype. The chain's CDR3 is CASSTPGTGNTEAFF. CDR3 nucleotide sequence: TGTGCCAGTAGTACTCCGGGAACAGGGAACACTGAAGCTTTCTTT. V and J are TRBV19 and TRBJ1-1, with D possibly TRBD1 on 5 matching bases. V was trimmed by 4 bases and J by 1 base, leaving 13 bases between them. Germline lookup yields CDR1 LNHDA and CDR2 SQIVND (reference sequence). The CDR3 has 15 amino acids.

This clonotype was observed many times. The chain uses TRBV2 and TRBJ2-1; no reliable D call. This CDR3 comprises 11 residues. CDR1 SNHLY and CDR2 FYNNEI come from the germline V gene. The ends were cut back, 8 bases at V and 6 bases at J, with 8 bases in the middle. The CDR3 sequence is CASSLRNEQFF. CDR3 sequence (DNA): TGTGCCAGCTCTCTCCGCAATGAGCAGTTCTTC.

Ten or more counts support this clonotype. The chain has TRBV7-2 and TRBJ1-1, with D hard to call. V was cut by 5 bases and J by 5 bases, with 9 bases left in between. Germline CDR1 is SGHTA and CDR2 is FQGNSA. The CDR3 sequence is 12 residues long. Here the CDR3 reads CASSLPGTEAFF. CDR3 DNA: TGTGCCAGCAGCCTCCCCGGGACTGAAGCTTTCTTT. The entire variable domain, with the rest obtained from reference TRBV7-2 and TRBJ1-1, is as follows: GAGVSQSPSNKVTEKGKDVELRCDPISGHTALYWYRQSLGQGLEFLIYFQGNSAPDKSGLPSDRFSAERTGGSVSTLTIQRTQQEDSAVYLCASSLPGTEAFFGQGTRLTVV.

This clonotype showed up just a few times. CDR3 sequence reads: CASSLAKGRGNQPQHF. The CDR3 nucleotides are TGTGCCAGCAGCTTAGCGAAAGGTCGGGGCAATCAGCCCCAGCATTTT. The chain has TRBV7-4 and TRBJ1-5, with unresolved D. V lost 0 bases and J 2 bases, leaving 11 bases between the germline ends. This CDR3 region has 16 residues. Germline values: CDR1 SGHVT, CDR2 SQSDAQ.

This clonotype was observed many times. The rearrangement uses TRBV5-4 and TRBJ1-2; 7 nucleotides agree with TRBD1. The germline CDR1 and CDR2 sequences are SGHNT and YYREEE (reference sequence). The CDR3 is 14 amino acids. The J segment lost 4 bases and the V segment lost 2 bases, leaving 5 bases of the junction unmatched. This CDR3 is CASSFYEGAYGYTF. The CDR3 nucleotides read TGTGCCAGCAGCTTTTATGAGGGGGCCTATGGCTACACCTTC.

This clonotype was seen repeatedly, ten times or more. The rearrangement joins TRBV29-1 to TRBJ2-7; 7 positions match TRBD1. Germline CDR1 SQVTM, CDR2 ANQGSEA. The CDR3 runs to 12 residues. J lost 3 bases, V lost 6 bases, and 5 bases had no gene match. This chain's CDR3 is CSVPGQHYEQYF. DNA of the CDR3: TGCAGCGTCCCGGGACAGCACTACGAGCAGTACTTC.

This clonotype was observed at least ten times. The rearrangement joins TRBV5-8 to TRBJ1-2, with D hard to call. This CDR3 is 14 amino acids long. Between the trimmed V and J ends, which lost 4 bases and 8 bases, there was a span of 18 bases. Germline V gene lookup returns CDR1 SGHTS and CDR2 YDEGEE. This chain's CDR3 is CASSNPTLLWGYTF. CDR3 nucleotide sequence: TGTGCCAGCAGCAATCCCACGCTCCTCTGGGGCTACACCTTC.

This clonotype was detected only a few times. J is TRBJ1-2 and V is TRBV4-3; D remains ambiguous. This CDR3 has 16 residues. V was pared by 0 bases and J by 2 bases, with 13 bases between. CDR1 and CDR2 (germline): LGHNA, YSLEER. Written as DNA, the CDR3 is TGCGCCAGCAGCCAAGATTCACACGGCACCAACTATGGCTACACCTTC. It encodes CASSQDSHGTNYGYTF.

This clonotype was seen at least ten times. The chain couples TRBV2 to TRBJ2-1, with 8 nucleotides matching TRBD1. Germline assignment: CDR1 SNHLY and CDR2 FYNNEI. J gave up 9 bases and V 1 base, and 8 bases lay outside the gene matches. The CDR3 length is 15 residues. The CDR3 sequence: CASSEEQGVFGEQFF. In DNA, the CDR3 is TGTGCCAGCAGTGAAGAACAGGGGGTTTTTGGTGAGCAGTTCTTC. The full variable domain, with the rest looked up from reference TRBV2 and TRBJ2-1, is EPEVTQTPSHQVTQMGQEVILRCVPISNHLYFYWYRQILGQKVEFLVSFYNNEISEKSEIFDDQFSVERPDGSNFTLKIRSTKLEDSAMYFCASSEEQGVFGEQFFGPGTRLTVL.

This clonotype has at least ten counts. The chain couples TRBV11-2 to TRBJ2-3; D assignment may be TRBD1 or TRBD2 (6 bases each). The length of the CDR3 is 18 residues. The germline V and J ends were trimmed by 1 base and 3 bases, with 20 bases remaining between them. The germline V gene encodes CDR1 SGHAT and CDR2 FQNNGV. Here the CDR3 DNA reads TGTGCCAGCAGCTTAGGGGCCCCTCGAGGGGGGCCGACAGATACGCAGTATTTT. Encoded protein: CASSLGAPRGGPTDTQYF.

Many counts were recorded for this clonotype. The chain links TRBV27 to TRBJ1-4; tentatively, D is TRBD1 (6 bases). The length of the CDR3 is 18 residues. CDR1 and CDR2 from the germline V gene are MNHEY and SMNVEV (reference sequence). V was pared by 0 bases and J by 4 bases, with 18 bases between. The CDR3 is CASSLSVGAGFFNEKLFF. The CDR3 nucleotides are TGTGCCAGCAGTTTATCGGTGGGGGCAGGCTTTTTTAATGAAAAACTGTTTTTT.

This clonotype was seen at least ten times. The genes are TRBV11-1 and TRBJ2-1; 10 bases are a match to TRBD2. Germline V CDR1 and CDR2: SGHAT, FQDESV (reference sequence). The V gene end was trimmed by 0 bases and the J gene end by 6 bases; junction bases not matched to a gene: 8. The CDR3 is 17 amino acids. CDR3 sequence (DNA): TGTGCCAGCAGCTTAGCTAGCGGGAGGTCTCTAGGCAATGAGCAGTTCTTC. Residues: CASSLASGRSLGNEQFF.

Ten or more counts support this clonotype. The rearrangement links TRBV2 to TRBJ2-7, with D possibly being TRBD1 (6 bases). V dropped 5 bases and J dropped 6 bases, with 17 bases sitting between them. The CDR3 length is 14 residues. CDR1 is SNHLY, CDR2 FYNNEI, per germline. CDR3 nucleotide sequence: TGTGCCAGCAGTCTGAGGTCAGGGGTAATCGAGCAGTACTTC. Protein: CASSLRSGVIEQYF. The full variable domain, with the rest looked up from reference TRBV2 and TRBJ2-7, is EPEVTQTPSHQVTQMGQEVILRCVPISNHLYFYWYRQILGQKVEFLVSFYNNEISEKSEIFDDQFSVERPDGSNFTLKIRSTKLEDSAMYFCASSLRSGVIEQYFGPGTRLTVT.

Ten or more counts support this clonotype. The genes are TRBV27 and TRBJ1-6, with D possibly TRBD1 on 6 matching bases. CDR3 length: 14 amino acids. V lost 2 bases to trimming and J lost 9 bases, with 11 bases between them. Germline V CDR1 and CDR2: MNHEY, SMNVEV (reference sequence). The CDR3 here is CASSLAQGGSPLHF. In DNA, the CDR3 is TGTGCCAGCAGTTTAGCTCAAGGGGGTTCACCCCTCCACTTT.